What follows is one T cell receptor (beta chain) and its context. Method: immunoSEQ multiplex PCR; TCRdb's copy keeps in-frame clones and lacks some. The sample records over 85,000 clones, 90% being singletons. These data come from a study of T cell changes during pregnancy in multiple sclerosis. The V end was cut by 0 bases, the J end by 2 bases, with 14 bases between. In germline, CDR1 is WNHNN, CDR2 SYGVQD (reference sequence). The CDR3 contains 17 residues. J is TRBJ2-1 and V is TRBV10-1; tentative D call: TRBD2 (5 bases). Source: peripheral blood, taken in the second trimester of pregnancy. This receptor was obtained from a female donor in good health, enrolled as a control in a pregnancy study. The CDR3 here is CASSESPGLPPYNEQFF. CDR3 coding DNA: TGCGCCAGCAGTGAGTCCCCAGGACTCCCCCCCTACAATGAGCAGTTCTTC.